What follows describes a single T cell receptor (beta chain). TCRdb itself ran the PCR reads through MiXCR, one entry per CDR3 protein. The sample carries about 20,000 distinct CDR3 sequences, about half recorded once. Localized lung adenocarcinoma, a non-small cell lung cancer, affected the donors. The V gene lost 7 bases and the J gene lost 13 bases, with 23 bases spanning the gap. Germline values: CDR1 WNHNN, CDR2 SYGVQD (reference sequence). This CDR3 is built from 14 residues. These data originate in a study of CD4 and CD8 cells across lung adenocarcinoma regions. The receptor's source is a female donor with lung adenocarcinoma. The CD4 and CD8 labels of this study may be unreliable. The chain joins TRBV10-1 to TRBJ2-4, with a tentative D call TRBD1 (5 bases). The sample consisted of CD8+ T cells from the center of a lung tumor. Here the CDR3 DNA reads TGCGCCAGCAAGGGGATGCGAGCCACAGACACGCAGTACTTC. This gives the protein CASKGMRATDTQYF.